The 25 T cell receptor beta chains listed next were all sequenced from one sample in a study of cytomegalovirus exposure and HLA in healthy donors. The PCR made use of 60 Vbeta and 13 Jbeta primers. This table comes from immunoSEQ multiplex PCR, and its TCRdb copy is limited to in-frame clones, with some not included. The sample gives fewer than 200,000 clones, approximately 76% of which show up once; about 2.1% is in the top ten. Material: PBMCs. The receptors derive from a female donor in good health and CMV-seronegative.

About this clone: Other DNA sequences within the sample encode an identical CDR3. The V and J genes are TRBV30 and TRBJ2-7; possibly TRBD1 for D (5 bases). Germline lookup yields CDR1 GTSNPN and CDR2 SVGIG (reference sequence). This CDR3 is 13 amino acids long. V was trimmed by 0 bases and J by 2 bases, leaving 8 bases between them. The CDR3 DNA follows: TGTGCCTGGAGTGTACCAGGGACCTACGAGCAGTACTTC. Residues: CAWSVPGTYEQYF.

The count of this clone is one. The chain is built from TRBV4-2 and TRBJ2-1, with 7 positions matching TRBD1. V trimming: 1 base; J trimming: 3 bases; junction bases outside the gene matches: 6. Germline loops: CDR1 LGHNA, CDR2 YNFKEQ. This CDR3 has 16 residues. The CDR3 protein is CASSQVQGEYYNEQFF. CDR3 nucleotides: TGTGCCAGCAGCCAAGTTCAGGGGGAATACTACAATGAGCAGTTCTTC.

Here the CDR3 reads CASSLEVGGDEQYF. CDR3 nucleotide sequence: TGCGCCAGCAGCTTGGAGGTGGGAGGAGACGAGCAGTACTTC. The rearrangement links TRBV5-1 to TRBJ2-7; maybe TRBD2 (6 bases). The CDR3 length is 14 residues. V was pared by 0 bases and J by 5 bases, with 12 bases between. Germline V gives CDR1 SGHRS, CDR2 YFSETQ.

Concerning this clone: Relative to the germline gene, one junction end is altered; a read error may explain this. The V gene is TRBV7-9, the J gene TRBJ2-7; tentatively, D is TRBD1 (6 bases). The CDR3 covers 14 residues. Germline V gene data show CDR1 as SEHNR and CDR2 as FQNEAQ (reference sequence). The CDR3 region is CSSSPSGTPYEQYF. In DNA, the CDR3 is TGTTCCAGCAGCCCCTCCGGGACACCTTACGAGCAGTACTTC.

The CDR3 DNA reads TGTGCCAGCAGCGTAGGAGCTAGCGGGAGTTTGGGAGAGACCCAGTACTTC. This sequence encodes CASSVGASGSLGETQYF. V and J are TRBV9 and TRBJ2-5; 10 bases align to TRBD2. Germline CDR1 is SGDLS and CDR2 is YYNGEE. V shed 0 bases, J shed 4 bases, and the junction held 9 bases outside the gene matches. CDR3 size: 17 residues.

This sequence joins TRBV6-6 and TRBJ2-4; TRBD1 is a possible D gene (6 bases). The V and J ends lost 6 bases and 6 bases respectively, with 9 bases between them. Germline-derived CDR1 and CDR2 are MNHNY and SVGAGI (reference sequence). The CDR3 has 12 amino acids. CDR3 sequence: CASSEQGNIQYF. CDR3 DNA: TGTGCCAGCAGCGAACAGGGAAACATTCAGTACTTC.

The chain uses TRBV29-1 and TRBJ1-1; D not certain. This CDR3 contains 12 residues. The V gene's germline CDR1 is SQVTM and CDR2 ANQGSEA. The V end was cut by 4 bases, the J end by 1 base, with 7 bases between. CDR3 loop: CSVAEQNTEAFF. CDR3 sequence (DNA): TGCAGCGTTGCAGAACAGAACACTGAAGCTTTCTTT.

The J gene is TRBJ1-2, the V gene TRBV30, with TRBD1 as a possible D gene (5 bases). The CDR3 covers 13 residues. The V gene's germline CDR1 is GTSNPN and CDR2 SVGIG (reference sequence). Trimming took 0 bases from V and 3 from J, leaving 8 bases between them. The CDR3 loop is CAWSVGAHYGYTF. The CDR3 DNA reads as TGTGCCTGGAGTGTTGGGGCCCACTATGGCTACACCTTC. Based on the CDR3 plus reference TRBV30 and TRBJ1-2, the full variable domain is SQTIHQWPATLVQPVGSPLSLECTVEGTSNPNLYWYRQAAGRGLQLLFYSVGIGQISSEVPQNLSASRPQDRQFILSSKKLLLSDSGFYLCAWSVGAHYGYTFGSGTRLTVV.

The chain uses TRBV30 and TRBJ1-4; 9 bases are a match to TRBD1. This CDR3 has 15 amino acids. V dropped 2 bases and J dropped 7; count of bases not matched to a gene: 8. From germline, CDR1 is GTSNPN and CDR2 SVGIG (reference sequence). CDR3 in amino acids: CAWSTRTGASEKLFF. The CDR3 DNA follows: TGTGCCTGGAGTACGCGGACAGGGGCCTCTGAAAAACTGTTTTTT.

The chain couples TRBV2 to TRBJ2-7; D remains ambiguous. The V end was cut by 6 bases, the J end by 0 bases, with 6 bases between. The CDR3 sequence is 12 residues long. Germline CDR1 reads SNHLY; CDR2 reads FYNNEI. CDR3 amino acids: CASSFSSYEQYF. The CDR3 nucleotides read TGTGCCAGCAGCTTTAGCTCCTACGAGCAGTACTTC.

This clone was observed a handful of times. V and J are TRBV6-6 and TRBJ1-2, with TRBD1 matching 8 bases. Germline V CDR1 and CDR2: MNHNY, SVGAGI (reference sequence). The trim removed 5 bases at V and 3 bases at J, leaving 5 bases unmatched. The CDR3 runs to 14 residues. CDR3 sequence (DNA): TGTGCCAGCAGTCCAGGACAGGGCCACTATGGCTACACCTTC. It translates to CASSPGQGHYGYTF.

The CDR3 DNA reads as TGTGCCAGCAGCGCCGGACAGGTCGACACCTACGAGCAGTACTTC. Translation: CASSAGQVDTYEQYF. V usage is TRBV5-5 and J usage is TRBJ2-7; 7 nucleotides match TRBD1. J was trimmed by 2 bases and V by 4 bases; bases with no gene match: 9. Germline V lookup: CDR1 SGHKS, CDR2 YYEKEE (reference sequence). The CDR3 contains 15 residues.

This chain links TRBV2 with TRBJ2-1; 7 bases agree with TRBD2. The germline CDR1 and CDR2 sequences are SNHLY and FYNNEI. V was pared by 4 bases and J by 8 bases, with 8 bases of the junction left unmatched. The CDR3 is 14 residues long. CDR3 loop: CASSASGVYDEQFF. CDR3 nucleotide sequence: TGTGCCAGCAGTGCAAGCGGGGTATACGATGAGCAGTTCTTC.

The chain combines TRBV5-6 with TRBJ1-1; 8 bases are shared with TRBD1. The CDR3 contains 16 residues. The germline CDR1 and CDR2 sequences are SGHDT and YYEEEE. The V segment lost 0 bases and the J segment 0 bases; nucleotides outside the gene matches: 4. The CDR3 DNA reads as TGTGCCAGCAGCTTGGACAGGGGGATTATGAACACTGAAGCTTTCTTT. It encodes CASSLDRGIMNTEAFF.

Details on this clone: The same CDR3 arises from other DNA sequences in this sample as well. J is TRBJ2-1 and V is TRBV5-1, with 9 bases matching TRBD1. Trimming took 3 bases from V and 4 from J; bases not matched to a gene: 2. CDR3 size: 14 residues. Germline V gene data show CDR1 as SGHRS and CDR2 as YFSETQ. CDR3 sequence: CASSSGQGYNEQFF. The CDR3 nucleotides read TGCGCCAGCAGCTCGGGACAGGGATACAATGAGCAGTTCTTC.

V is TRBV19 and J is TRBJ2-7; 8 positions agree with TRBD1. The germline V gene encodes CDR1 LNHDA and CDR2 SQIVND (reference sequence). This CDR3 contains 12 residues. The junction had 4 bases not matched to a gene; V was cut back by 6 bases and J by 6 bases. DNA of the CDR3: TGTGCCAGTAGCCCGACAGGGGTCGAGCAGTACTTC. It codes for CASSPTGVEQYF.

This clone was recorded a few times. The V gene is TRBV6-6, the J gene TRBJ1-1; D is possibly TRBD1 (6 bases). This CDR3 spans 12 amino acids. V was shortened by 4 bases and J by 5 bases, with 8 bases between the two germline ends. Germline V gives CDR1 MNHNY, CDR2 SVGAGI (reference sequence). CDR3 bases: TGTGCCAGCAGTTCCCAGGGGACTGAAGCTTTCTTT. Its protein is CASSSQGTEAFF.

CDR3 residues: CASSRGQTYGYTF. CDR3 bases: TGTGCCAGCAGCCGGGGACAGACTTATGGCTACACCTTC. V is TRBV7-9 and J is TRBJ1-2; 7 bases agree with TRBD1. Germline assignment: CDR1 SEHNR and CDR2 FQNEAQ (reference sequence). J lost 5 bases, V lost 5 bases, and 5 bases had no gene match. The CDR3 contains 13 residues.

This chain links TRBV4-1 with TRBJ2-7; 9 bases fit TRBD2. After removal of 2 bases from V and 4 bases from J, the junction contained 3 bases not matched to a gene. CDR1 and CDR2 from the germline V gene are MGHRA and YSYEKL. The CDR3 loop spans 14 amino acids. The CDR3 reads CASSQLAGPYEQYF. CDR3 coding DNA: TGCGCCAGCAGCCAACTAGCGGGACCTTACGAGCAGTACTTC.

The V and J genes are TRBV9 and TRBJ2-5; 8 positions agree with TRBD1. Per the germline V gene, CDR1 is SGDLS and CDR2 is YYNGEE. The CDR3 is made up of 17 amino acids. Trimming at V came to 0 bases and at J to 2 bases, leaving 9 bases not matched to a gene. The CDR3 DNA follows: TGTGCCAGCAGCGTAGGAGGGTCAGGGGGCCGTCAAGAGACCCAGTACTTC. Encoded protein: CASSVGGSGGRQETQYF.

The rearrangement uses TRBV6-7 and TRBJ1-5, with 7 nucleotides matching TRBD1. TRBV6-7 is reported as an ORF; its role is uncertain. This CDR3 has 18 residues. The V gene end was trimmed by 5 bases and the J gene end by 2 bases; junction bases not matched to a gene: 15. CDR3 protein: CASSHLTDRAGCNQPQHF. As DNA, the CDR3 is TGTGCCAGCAGTCACTTAACAGACAGGGCGGGGTGCAATCAGCCCCAGCATTTT.

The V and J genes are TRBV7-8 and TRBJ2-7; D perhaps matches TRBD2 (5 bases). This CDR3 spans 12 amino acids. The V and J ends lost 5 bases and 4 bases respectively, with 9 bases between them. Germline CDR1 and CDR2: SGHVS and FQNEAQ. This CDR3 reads CASSLRRYEQYF. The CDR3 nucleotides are TGTGCCAGCAGCCTAAGGAGGTACGAGCAGTACTTC.

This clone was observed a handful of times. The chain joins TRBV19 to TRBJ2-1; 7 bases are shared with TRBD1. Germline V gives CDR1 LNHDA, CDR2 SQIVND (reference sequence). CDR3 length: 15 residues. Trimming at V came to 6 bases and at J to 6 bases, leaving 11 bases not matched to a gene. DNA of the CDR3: TGTGCCAGTAGCCCATTAGGGGGCCCCCCCAATGAGCAGTTCTTC. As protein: CASSPLGGPPNEQFF.

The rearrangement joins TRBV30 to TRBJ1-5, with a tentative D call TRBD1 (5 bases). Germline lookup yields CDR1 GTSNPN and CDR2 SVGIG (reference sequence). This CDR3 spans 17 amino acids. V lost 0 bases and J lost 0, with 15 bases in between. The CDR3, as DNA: TGTGCCTGGAGTGTCGGGGGACGGTGGCCTAGCAATCAGCCCCAGCATTTT. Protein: CAWSVGGRWPSNQPQHF.

CDR3 loop: CASSLLADQPQHF. The CDR3 DNA follows: TGTGCCAGCAGCTTATTGGCGGATCAGCCCCAGCATTTT. The rearrangement joins TRBV7-9 to TRBJ1-5; D is uncertain. With 2 bases removed from V and 5 bases from J, the gap between germline ends came to 7 bases. Germline loops: CDR1 SEHNR, CDR2 FQNEAQ (reference sequence). This CDR3 comprises 13 residues.